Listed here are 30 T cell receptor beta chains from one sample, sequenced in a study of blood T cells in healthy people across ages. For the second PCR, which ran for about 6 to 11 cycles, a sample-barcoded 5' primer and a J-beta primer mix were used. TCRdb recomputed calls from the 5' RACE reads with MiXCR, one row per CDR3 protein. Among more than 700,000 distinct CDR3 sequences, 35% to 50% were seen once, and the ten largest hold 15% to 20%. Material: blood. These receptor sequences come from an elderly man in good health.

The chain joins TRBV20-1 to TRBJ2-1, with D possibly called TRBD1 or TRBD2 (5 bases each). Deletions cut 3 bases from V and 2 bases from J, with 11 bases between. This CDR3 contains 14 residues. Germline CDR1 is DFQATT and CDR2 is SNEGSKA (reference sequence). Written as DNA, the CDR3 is TGCAGTGCTAGCGACGAGGGGACCTACAATGAGCAGTTCTTC. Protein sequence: CSASDEGTYNEQFF.

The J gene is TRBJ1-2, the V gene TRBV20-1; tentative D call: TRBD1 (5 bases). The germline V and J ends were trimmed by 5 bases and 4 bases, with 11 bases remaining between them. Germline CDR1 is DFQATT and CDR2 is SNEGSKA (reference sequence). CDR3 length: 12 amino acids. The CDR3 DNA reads TGCAGTGCTGCCACCGGGGGCTATGGCTACACCTTC. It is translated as CSAATGGYGYTF.

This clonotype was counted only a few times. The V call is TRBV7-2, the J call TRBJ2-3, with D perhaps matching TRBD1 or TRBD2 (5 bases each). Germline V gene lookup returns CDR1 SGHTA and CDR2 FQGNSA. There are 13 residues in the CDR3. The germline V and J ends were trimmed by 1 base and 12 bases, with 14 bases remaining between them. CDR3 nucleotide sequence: TGTGCCAGCAGCTTAGAAATAAACCGGGACCAGTATTTT. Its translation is CASSLEINRDQYF.

DNA of the CDR3: TGTGCCAGCAGCTTGGATAACGGGCACAATGAGCAGTACTTC. Protein sequence: CASSLDNGHNEQYF. The genes are TRBV7-9 and TRBJ2-7; D uncertain. Trimming took 3 bases from V and 7 from J, leaving 16 bases between them. The CDR3 is made up of 14 amino acids. From germline, CDR1 is SEHNR and CDR2 FQNEAQ (reference sequence).

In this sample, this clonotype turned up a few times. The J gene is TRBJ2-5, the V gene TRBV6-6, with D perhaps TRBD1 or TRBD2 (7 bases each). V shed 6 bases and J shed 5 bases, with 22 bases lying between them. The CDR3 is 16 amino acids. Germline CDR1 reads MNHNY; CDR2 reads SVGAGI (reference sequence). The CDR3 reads CASSRFTTGRGETQYF. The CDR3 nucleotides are TGTGCCAGCAGCCGCTTTACGACAGGGAGGGGGGAGACCCAGTACTTC.

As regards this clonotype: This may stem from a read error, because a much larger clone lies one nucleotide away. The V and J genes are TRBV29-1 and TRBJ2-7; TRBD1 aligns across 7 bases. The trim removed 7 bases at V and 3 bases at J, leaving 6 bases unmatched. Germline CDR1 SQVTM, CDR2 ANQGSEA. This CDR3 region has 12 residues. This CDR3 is CSGGQSFYEQYF. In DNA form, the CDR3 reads TGCAGCGGGGGACAGAGCTTCTACGAGCAGTACTTC.

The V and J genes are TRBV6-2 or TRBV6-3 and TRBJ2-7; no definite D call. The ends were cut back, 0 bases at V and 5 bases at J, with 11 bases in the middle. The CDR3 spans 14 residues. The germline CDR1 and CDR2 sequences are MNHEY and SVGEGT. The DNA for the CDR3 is TGTGCCAGCAGTTACTCCACCGTTTCCCACGAGCAGTACTTC. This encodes CASSYSTVSHEQYF.

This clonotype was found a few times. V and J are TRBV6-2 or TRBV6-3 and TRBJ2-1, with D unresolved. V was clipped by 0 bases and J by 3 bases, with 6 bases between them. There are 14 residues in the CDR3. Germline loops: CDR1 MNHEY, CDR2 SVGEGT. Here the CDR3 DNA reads TGTGCCAGCAGTTACTCGATGGGCTACAATGAGCAGTTCTTC. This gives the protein CASSYSMGYNEQFF.

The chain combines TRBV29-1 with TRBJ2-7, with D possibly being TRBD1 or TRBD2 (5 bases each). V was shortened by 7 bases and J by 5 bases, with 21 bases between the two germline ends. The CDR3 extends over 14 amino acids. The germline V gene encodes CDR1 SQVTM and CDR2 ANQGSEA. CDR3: CSAVGGRAKNEQYF. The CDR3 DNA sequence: TGCAGCGCTGTCGGAGGCAGGGCGAAGAACGAGCAGTACTTC.

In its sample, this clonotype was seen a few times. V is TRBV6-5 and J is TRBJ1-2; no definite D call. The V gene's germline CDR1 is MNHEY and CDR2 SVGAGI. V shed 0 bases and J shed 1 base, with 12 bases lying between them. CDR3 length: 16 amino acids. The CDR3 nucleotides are TGTGCCAGCAGTTACTCGAATCCCCTTGATAACTATGGCTACACCTTC. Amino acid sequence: CASSYSNPLDNYGYTF.

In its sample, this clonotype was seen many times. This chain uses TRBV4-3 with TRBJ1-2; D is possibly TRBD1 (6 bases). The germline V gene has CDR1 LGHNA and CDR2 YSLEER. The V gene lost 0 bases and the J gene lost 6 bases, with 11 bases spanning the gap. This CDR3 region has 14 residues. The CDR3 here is CASSQDLTGNGYTF. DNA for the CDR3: TGCGCCAGCAGCCAAGATCTAACAGGGAATGGCTACACCTTC.

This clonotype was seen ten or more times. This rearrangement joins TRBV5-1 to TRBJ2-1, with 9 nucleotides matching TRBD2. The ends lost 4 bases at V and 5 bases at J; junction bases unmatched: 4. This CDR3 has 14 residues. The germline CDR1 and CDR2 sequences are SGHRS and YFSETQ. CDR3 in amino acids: CASSPGTSHNEQFF. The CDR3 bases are TGCGCCAGCAGCCCGGGGACTAGCCACAATGAGCAGTTCTTC.

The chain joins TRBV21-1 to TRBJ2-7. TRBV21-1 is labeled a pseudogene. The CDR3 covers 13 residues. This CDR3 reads CATTDRRSYEQYF. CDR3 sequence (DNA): TGTGCCACTACGGACAGGCGCTCCTACGAGCAGTACTTC.

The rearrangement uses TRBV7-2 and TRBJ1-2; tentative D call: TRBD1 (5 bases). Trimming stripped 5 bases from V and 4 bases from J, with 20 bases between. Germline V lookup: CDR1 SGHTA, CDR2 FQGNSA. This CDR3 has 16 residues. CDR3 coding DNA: TGTGCCAGCAGCCGAGAGCCGCAGGGAAGGGGCTATGGCTACACCTTC. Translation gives CASSREPQGRGYGYTF.

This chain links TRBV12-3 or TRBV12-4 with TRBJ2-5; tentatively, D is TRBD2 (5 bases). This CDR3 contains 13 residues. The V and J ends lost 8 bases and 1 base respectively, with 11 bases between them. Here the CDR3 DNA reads TGTGCCAGCGGTCCGGGAATCCAAGAGACCCAGTACTTC. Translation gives CASGPGIQETQYF.

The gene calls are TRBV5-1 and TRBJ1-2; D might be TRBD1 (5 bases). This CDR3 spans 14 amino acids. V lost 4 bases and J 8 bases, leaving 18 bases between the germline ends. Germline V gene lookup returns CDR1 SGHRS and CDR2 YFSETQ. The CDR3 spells CASSPGPGPVGYTF. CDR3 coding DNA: TGCGCCAGCAGCCCGGGACCGGGACCCGTCGGCTACACCTTC.

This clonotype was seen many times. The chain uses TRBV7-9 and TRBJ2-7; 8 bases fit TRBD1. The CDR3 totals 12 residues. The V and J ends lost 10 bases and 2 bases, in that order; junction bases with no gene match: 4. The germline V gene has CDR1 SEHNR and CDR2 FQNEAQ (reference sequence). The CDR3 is CAIDRGTYEQYF. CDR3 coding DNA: TGTGCCATAGACAGGGGCACCTACGAGCAGTACTTC.

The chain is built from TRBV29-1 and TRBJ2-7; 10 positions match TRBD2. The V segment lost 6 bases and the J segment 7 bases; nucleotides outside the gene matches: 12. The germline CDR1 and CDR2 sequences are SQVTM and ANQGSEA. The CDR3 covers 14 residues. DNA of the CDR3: TGCAGCGTCCATGGGCTAGCGGGAGTGAATGAGCAGTACTTC. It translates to CSVHGLAGVNEQYF.

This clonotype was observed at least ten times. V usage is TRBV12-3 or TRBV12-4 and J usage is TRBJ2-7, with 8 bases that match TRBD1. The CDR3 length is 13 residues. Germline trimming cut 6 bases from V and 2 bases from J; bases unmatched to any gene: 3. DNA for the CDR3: TGTGCCAGCAGACAGACAGGGGCCTACGAGCAGTACTTC. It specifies CASRQTGAYEQYF.

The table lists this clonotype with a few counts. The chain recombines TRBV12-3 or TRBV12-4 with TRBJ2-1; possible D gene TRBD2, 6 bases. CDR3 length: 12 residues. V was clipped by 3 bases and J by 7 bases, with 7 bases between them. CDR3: CASSFRGNEQFF. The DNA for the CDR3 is TGTGCCAGCAGTTTCCGGGGGAATGAGCAGTTCTTC.

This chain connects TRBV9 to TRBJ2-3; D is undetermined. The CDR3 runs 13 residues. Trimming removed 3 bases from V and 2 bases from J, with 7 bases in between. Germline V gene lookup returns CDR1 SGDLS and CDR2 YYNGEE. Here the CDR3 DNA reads TGTGCCAGCAGCGGGTCTCCCACAGATACGCAGTATTTT. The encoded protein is CASSGSPTDTQYF.

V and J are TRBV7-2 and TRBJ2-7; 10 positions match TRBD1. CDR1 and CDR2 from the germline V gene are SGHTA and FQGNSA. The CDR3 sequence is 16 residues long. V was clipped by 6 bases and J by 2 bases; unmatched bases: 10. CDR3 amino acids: CASRLSLTGGPYEQYF. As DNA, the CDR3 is TGTGCCAGCAGGCTTAGCTTGACAGGGGGCCCCTACGAGCAGTACTTC.

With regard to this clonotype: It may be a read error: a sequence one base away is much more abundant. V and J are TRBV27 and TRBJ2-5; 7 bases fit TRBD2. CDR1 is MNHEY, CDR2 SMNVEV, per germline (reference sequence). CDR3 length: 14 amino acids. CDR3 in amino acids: CASSVSAGVETQYF. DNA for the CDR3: TGTGCCAGCAGTGTATCGGCGGGAGTGGAGACCCAGTACTTC.

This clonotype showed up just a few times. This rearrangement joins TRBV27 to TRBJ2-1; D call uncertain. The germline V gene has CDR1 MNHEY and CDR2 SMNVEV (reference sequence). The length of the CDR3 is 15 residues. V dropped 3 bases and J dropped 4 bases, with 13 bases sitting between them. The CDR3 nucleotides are TGTGCCAGCAGTTTGGGCAGCCCCTTTTACAATGAGCAGTTCTTC. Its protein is CASSLGSPFYNEQFF.

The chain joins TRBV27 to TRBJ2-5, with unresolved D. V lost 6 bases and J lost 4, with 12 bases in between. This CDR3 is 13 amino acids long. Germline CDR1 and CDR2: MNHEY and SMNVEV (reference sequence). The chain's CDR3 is CASSPHLRETQYF. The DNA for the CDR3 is TGTGCCAGCAGCCCACACCTCCGAGAGACCCAGTACTTC.

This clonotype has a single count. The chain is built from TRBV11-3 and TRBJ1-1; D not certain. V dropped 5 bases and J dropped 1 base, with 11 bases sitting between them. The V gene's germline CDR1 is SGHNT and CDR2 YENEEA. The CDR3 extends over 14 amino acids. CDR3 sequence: CASSPRPWNTEAFF. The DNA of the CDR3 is TGTGCCAGCAGCCCTAGACCCTGGAACACTGAAGCTTTCTTT.

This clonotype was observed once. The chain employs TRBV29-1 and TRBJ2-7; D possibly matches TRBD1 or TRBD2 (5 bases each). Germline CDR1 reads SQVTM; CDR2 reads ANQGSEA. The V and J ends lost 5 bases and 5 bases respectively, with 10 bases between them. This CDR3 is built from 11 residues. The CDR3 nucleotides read TGCAGCGTTTCCAGGGACGACGAGCAGTACTTC. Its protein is CSVSRDDEQYF.

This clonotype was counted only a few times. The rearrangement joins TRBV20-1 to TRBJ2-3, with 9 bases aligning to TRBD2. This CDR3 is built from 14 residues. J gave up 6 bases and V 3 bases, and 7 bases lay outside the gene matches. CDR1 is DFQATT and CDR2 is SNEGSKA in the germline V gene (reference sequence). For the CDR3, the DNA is TGCAGTGCTAGCGTCCAGCGGGAGGTCGATACGCAGTATTTT. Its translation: CSASVQREVDTQYF.

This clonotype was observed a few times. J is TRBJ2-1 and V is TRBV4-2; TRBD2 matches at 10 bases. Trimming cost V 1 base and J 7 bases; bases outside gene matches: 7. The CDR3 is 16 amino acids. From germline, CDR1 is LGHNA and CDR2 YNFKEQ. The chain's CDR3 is CASSQGLAGARNEQFF. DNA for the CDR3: TGTGCCAGCAGCCAAGGGCTAGCGGGGGCGAGGAATGAGCAGTTCTTC.

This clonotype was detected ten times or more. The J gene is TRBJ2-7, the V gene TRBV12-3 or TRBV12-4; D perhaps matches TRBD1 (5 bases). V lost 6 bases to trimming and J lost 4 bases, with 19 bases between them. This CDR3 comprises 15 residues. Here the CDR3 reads CASSARGMGFYEQYF. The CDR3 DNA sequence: TGTGCCAGCAGCGCAAGGGGTATGGGCTTTTACGAGCAGTACTTC.